The TCR beta chain under discussion was sequenced for a study of cytotoxic CD8 clonotypes in ibrutinib-treated CLL. The sample holds a few counts of this clone. Its antigen is undetermined. Sequencing was designed to attain a depth spanning 1 in 200,000 to 1 in 1 million T cells. Here immunoSEQ multiplex PCR was the method, and the copy in TCRdb shows in-frame clones only, minus some. The table includes around 130,000 clones, around 80% detected once. Study results and caveats: Sampling time points were not equivalent between sustained-remission and progressing patients.

Germline V CDR1 and CDR2: MNHEY, SVGAGI. The CDR3 has 14 amino acids. The V and J ends lost 6 bases and 9 bases, in that order; junction bases with no gene match: 4. This chain uses TRBV6-5 with TRBJ1-6; 11 nucleotides line up with TRBD1. The receptor was derived from a human donor with chronic lymphocytic leukemia. The specimen was PBMCs, collected after 24 months of ibrutinib treatment. Here the CDR3 DNA reads TGTGCCAGCAGGTGGACAGGGGGCGGTTCACCCCTCCACTTT. Translation gives CASRWTGGGSPLHF.